These 26 T cell receptor beta chains share one sample of origin, sequenced in a study of sequential checkpoint blockade in melanoma. Method: immunoSEQ multiplex PCR; TCRdb's copy keeps in-frame clones and lacks some. The repertoire holds roughly 2,500 clones, with 12% to 15% as singletons. Treatment in this sample: randomized to nivolumab then ipilimumab (arm A) or the reverse (arm B). Sequences were derived from tumor tissue (inferred from file names), sampled from a patient given nivolumab and ipilimumab in sequence. The receptors derive from a human donor with melanoma.

This clone was recorded at least ten times. The chain combines TRBV6-8 with TRBJ2-1; 9 nucleotides line up with TRBD2. V shed 7 bases, J shed 4 bases, and the junction held 8 bases outside the gene matches. Per germline, CDR1 MNHGY and CDR2 SAAAGT. CDR3 length: 15 residues. CDR3 sequence: CASTSKAGGYNEQFF. In DNA, the CDR3 is TGTGCCAGCACCTCCAAAGCGGGAGGATACAATGAGCAGTTCTTC.

There are a few counts of this clone. One end of the junction fails to match germline, which may point to a read error. The chain links TRBV6-4 to TRBJ2-1; D is unresolved. The germline V gene encodes CDR1 MRHNA and CDR2 SNTAGT. The CDR3 has 11 residues. CDR3 region: CAISEGNEQFF. Here the CDR3 DNA reads TGTGCCATCAGTGAAGGGAATGAGCAGTTCTTC.

The chain carries TRBV28 and TRBJ2-3, with D unclear. The CDR3 loop spans 14 amino acids. Germline assignment: CDR1 MDHEN and CDR2 SYDVKM. Trimming removed 2 bases from V and 1 base from J, with 7 bases in between. DNA of the CDR3: TGTGCCAGCAGTTTACGAACAGGCACAGATACGCAGTATTTT. Its translation: CASSLRTGTDTQYF.

This clone is medium-sized by share. V and J are TRBV11-3 and TRBJ2-7; 11 bases agree with TRBD1. The CDR3 loop spans 16 amino acids. V lost 5 bases and J lost 1; bases outside the gene matches: 7. CDR1 SGHNT and CDR2 YENEEA come from the germline V gene. CDR3 in amino acids: CASSIQDRGQSYEQYF. The DNA of the CDR3 is TGTGCCAGCAGCATCCAGGACAGGGGGCAGTCCTACGAGCAGTACTTC.

By sample fraction, this clone is medium-sized. V is TRBV5-1 and J is TRBJ2-3; 9 bases match TRBD2. Germline lookup yields CDR1 SGHRS and CDR2 YFSETQ. J gave up 0 bases and V 2 bases, and 1 base lay outside the gene matches. The length of the CDR3 is 15 residues. CDR3 protein: CASSFTSGSTDTQYF. CDR3 bases: TGCGCCAGCAGCTTCACTAGCGGGAGCACAGATACGCAGTATTTT.

By share of the sample, this clone is medium-sized. A junction boundary mismatches the germline segment, possibly from a read error. The chain has TRBV6-8 and TRBJ2-3; D ambiguous. CDR1 and CDR2 (germline): MNHGY, SAAAGT. The CDR3 spans 14 residues. CDR3 residues: CASSDSTGTDTQYF. The CDR3 region has the DNA TGTGCCAGCAGTGACTCAACAGGCACAGATACGCAGTATTTT.

The rearrangement links TRBV28 to TRBJ2-3, with D perhaps TRBD1 or TRBD2 (5 bases each). Trimming removed 2 bases at V and 0 bases at J, with 6 bases between. The CDR3 consists of 14 residues. The germline V gene encodes CDR1 MDHEN and CDR2 SYDVKM. CDR3 nucleotides: TGTGCCAGCAGTTTAGGGGGTAGCACAGATACGCAGTATTTT. Translated, it gives CASSLGGSTDTQYF.

By sample share, this clone is medium-sized (0.01 to 0.1%). This chain connects TRBV11-3 to TRBJ2-5; either TRBD1 or TRBD2 may supply D (6 bases each). The germline V and J ends were trimmed by 3 bases and 3 bases, with 20 bases remaining between them. CDR3 length equals 17 residues. Per germline, CDR1 SGHNT and CDR2 YENEEA. Here the CDR3 reads CASSLGARAGEEETQYF. CDR3 DNA: TGTGCCAGCAGCTTGGGGGCCAGGGCAGGGGAGGAAGAGACCCAGTACTTC.

V gene TRBV4-1 combines with J gene TRBJ1-5; D not certain. CDR3 length: 13 amino acids. CDR1 is MGHRA, CDR2 YSYEKL, per germline. With 0 bases removed from V and 5 bases from J, the gap between germline ends came to 5 bases. The CDR3 DNA follows: TGCGCCAGCAGCCAAGAGTTGGATCAGCCCCAGCATTTT. As protein: CASSQELDQPQHF.

In its sample, this clone was seen many times. V is TRBV11-3 and J is TRBJ2-7; TRBD2 matches at 9 bases. CDR3 length: 15 residues. The germline V gene encodes CDR1 SGHNT and CDR2 YENEEA. V was clipped by 6 bases and J by 1 base; unmatched bases: 7. The CDR3 protein is CASRHGAGGSYEQYF. CDR3 sequence (DNA): TGTGCCAGCAGACACGGGGCGGGAGGGTCCTACGAGCAGTACTTC.

This clone is categorized as medium-sized. DNA of the CDR3: TGTGCCAGCAGTGATAGAAGCACAGATACGCAGTATTTT. It is translated as CASSDRSTDTQYF. This rearrangement joins TRBV6-8 to TRBJ2-3; D is unclear. This CDR3 is built from 13 residues. Germline values: CDR1 MNHGY, CDR2 SAAAGT. The germline V and J ends were trimmed by 5 bases and 0 bases, with 6 bases remaining between them.

The gene calls are TRBV28 and TRBJ1-4; D gene ambiguous. Trimming shortened V by 4 bases and J by 0 bases, and 6 bases separated the two germline ends. In germline, CDR1 is MDHEN, CDR2 SYDVKM. This CDR3 has 14 residues. CDR3 nucleotides: TGTGCCAGCAGTTATTGGGCAACTAATGAAAAACTGTTTTTT. As protein: CASSYWATNEKLFF.

This clone is medium-sized by share. The chain is built from TRBV11-3 and TRBJ2-7; TRBD2 matches at 11 bases. The CDR3 has 15 residues. The trim removed 5 bases at V and 3 bases at J, leaving 6 bases unmatched. In germline, CDR1 is SGHNT, CDR2 YENEEA. The CDR3 loop is CASSRPSGGNYEQYF. In nucleotides, the CDR3 is TGTGCCAGCAGCCGTCCTAGCGGGGGGAACTACGAGCAGTACTTC.

Written as DNA, the CDR3 is TGTGCCAGCAAATTGGACGGAGGTGGCTACACCTTC. Translating it yields CASKLDGGGYTF. The rearrangement uses TRBV25-1 and TRBJ1-2; D unclear. With 7 bases removed from V and 7 bases from J, the gap between germline ends came to 13 bases. Germline V gene lookup returns CDR1 MGHDK and CDR2 SYGVNS. CDR3 size: 12 residues.

In its sample, this clone was seen many times. The J gene is TRBJ1-4, the V gene TRBV11-3, with TRBD1 identical over 8 bases. V gave up 3 bases and J gave up 6 bases; unmatched junction bases: 6. The germline V gene encodes CDR1 SGHNT and CDR2 YENEEA. There are 15 residues in the CDR3. In DNA form, the CDR3 reads TGTGCCAGCAGCTTGGATCCAGGGGGCGATGAAAAACTGTTTTTT. Translating it yields CASSLDPGGDEKLFF.

V and J are TRBV29-1 and TRBJ2-3; TRBD1 aligns across 9 bases. V was pared by 7 bases and J by 3 bases, with 5 bases of the junction left unmatched. The germline V gene has CDR1 SQVTM and CDR2 ANQGSEA. This CDR3 is built from 13 residues. The chain's CDR3 is CSAGQGGTDTQYF. CDR3 nucleotides: TGCAGCGCGGGACAGGGAGGAACAGATACGCAGTATTTT.

The sample holds many counts of this clone. The CDR3 nucleotides are TGTGCCAGCAGCGCCGACAGGGGATCTAATGAAAAACTGTTTTTT. It translates to CASSADRGSNEKLFF. The genes are TRBV11-3 and TRBJ1-4, with 8 bases fitting TRBD1. V was clipped by 5 bases and J by 3 bases; unmatched bases: 5. This CDR3 has 15 residues. Germline V gene lookup returns CDR1 SGHNT and CDR2 YENEEA. Drawing the rest from reference TRBV11-3 and TRBJ1-4, the complete variable domain is EAGVVQSPRYKIIEKKQPVAFWCNPISGHNTLYWYLQNLGQGPELLIRYENEEAVDDSQLPKDRFSAERLKGVDSTLKIQPAELGDSAVYLCASSADRGSNEKLFFGSGTQLSVL.

This clone appeared a few times. This chain joins TRBV29-1 and TRBJ2-7; no clear D. The germline V and J ends were trimmed by 0 bases and 2 bases, with 5 bases remaining between them. CDR1 is SQVTM, CDR2 ANQGSEA, per germline. CDR3 length equals 12 residues. CDR3 DNA sequence: TGCAGCGTTGAAGACTTAGCCTACGAGCAGTACTTC. Translated: CSVEDLAYEQYF.

This clone was detected a few times. The chain joins TRBV28 to TRBJ1-5; 9 nucleotides agree with TRBD1. Unmatched junction bases numbered 12, after V lost 5 bases and J lost 4 bases. The CDR3 has 17 residues. Per germline, CDR1 MDHEN and CDR2 SYDVKM. In nucleotides, the CDR3 is TGTGCCAGCAGTCTTCGGACAGGGGTTTTTCGGAATCAGCCCCAGCATTTT. It yields the protein CASSLRTGVFRNQPQHF.

In this sample, this clone is medium-sized (0.01 to 0.1%). The genes are TRBV11-3 and TRBJ2-2; TRBD1 aligns across 7 bases. From germline, CDR1 is SGHNT and CDR2 YENEEA. The CDR3 length is 16 residues. V lost 3 bases, J lost 0 bases, and 4 bases stayed unmatched. The DNA for the CDR3 is TGTGCCAGCAGCTTCCGACAGGGCGCGAACACCGGGGAGCTGTTTTTT. It translates to CASSFRQGANTGELFF. Full variable domain (rest looked up from reference TRBV11-3 and TRBJ2-2): EAGVVQSPRYKIIEKKQPVAFWCNPISGHNTLYWYLQNLGQGPELLIRYENEEAVDDSQLPKDRFSAERLKGVDSTLKIQPAELGDSAVYLCASSFRQGANTGELFFGEGSRLTVL.

The chain joins TRBV6-8 to TRBJ1-3; weak D call: TRBD1 (6 bases). With 5 bases removed from V and 0 bases from J, the gap between germline ends came to 11 bases. The CDR3 extends over 15 amino acids. Germline loops: CDR1 MNHGY, CDR2 SAAAGT. The CDR3 DNA reads as TGTGCCAGCAGTGGCGGACAGCTCTCTGGAAACACCATATATTTT. Translation: CASSGGQLSGNTIYF.

About this clone: Mismatch with germline at one junction end may stem from a read error. CDR3 protein: CAISVGTGKETQYF. CDR3 nucleotides: TGTGCCATCAGTGTAGGGACAGGGAAAGAGACCCAGTACTTC. This chain links TRBV6-8 with TRBJ2-5; TRBD1 matches 9 bases. Germline CDR1 is MNHGY and CDR2 is SAAAGT. The CDR3 contains 14 residues.

This clone was observed a few times. The chain employs TRBV18 and TRBJ1-5; D is perhaps TRBD1 (6 bases). The CDR3 is made up of 14 amino acids. Germline V gene sequence: CDR1 KGHSH, CDR2 LQKENI. V was shortened by 3 bases and J by 7 bases, with 13 bases between the two germline ends. CDR3 residues: CASSPGNQGQPQHF. The CDR3 coding sequence is TGTGCCAGCTCACCCGGAAACCAGGGGCAGCCCCAGCATTTT.

This clone is labeled medium-sized. The rearrangement links TRBV23-1 to TRBJ1-1; no reliable D call. TRBV23-1 is an ORF, with its function uncertain. V lost 6 bases and J 8 bases, leaving 16 bases between the germline ends. The CDR3 totals 13 residues. CDR3 region: CASSSGWTDEAFF. The CDR3 DNA follows: TGCGCCAGCAGCTCCGGGTGGACTGACGAAGCTTTCTTT.

This clone was counted only a few times. J is TRBJ1-4 and V is TRBV30, with D perhaps matching TRBD1 (6 bases). Germline V CDR1 and CDR2: GTSNPN, SVGIG (reference sequence). The CDR3 is 13 amino acids. Trimming removed 5 bases at V and 16 bases at J, with 23 bases between. The CDR3 sequence is CAWGLRGARAWFF. The CDR3 nucleotides read TGTGCCTGGGGGTTGAGGGGGGCCCGGGCGTGGTTTTTT.

The chain has TRBV18 and TRBJ2-1, with 10 bases that match TRBD1. V shed 5 bases and J 4 bases; nucleotides not matched to a gene: 8. This CDR3 spans 16 amino acids. Germline loops: CDR1 KGHSH, CDR2 LQKENI. CDR3 in amino acids: CASSSVDRGPYNEQFF. The CDR3 DNA is TGTGCCAGCTCATCCGTAGACAGGGGGCCATACAATGAGCAGTTCTTC.